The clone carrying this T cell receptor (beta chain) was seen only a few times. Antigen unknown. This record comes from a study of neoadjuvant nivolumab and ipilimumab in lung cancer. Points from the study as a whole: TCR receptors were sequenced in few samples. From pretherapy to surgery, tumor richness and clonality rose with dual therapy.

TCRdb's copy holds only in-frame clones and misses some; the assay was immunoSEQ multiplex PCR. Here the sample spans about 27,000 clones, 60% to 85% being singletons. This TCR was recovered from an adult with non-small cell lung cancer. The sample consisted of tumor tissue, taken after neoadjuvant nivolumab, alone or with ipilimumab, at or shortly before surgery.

The DNA of the CDR3 is TGCGCCAGCAGTAAGGGTGTCCTAGCCAAAAACATTCAGTACTTC. Encoded protein: CASSKGVLAKNIQYF. The chain joins TRBV23-1 to TRBJ2-4; unclear D gene. TRBV23-1 is placed among ORFs of uncertain function. This CDR3 spans 15 amino acids. Deletions cut 5 bases from V and 0 bases from J, with 11 bases between.